This paragraph covers one TCR beta chain sequence. Its antigen is unknown. This sample stems from a study of T cells in localized non-small cell lung cancer. Whole-study findings and limits: Heterogeneity stays possible, as sequencing covered only one tumor region. Density of T cells in blood, when higher, went with longer overall survival. Clonality peaked in uninvolved adjacent lung rather than tumor.

Profiled with immunoSEQ multiplex PCR; TCRdb holds only in-frame clones, not every one. The sample contains 20,000 or so clones, 85% to 90% of which appear only once. The origin of this receptor is a male donor aged 60 or over with stage I squamous cell lung carcinoma. This specimen was peripheral blood, taken before any cancer treatment.

The chain's CDR3 is CASSLGTGRGNTEAFF. CDR3 DNA sequence: TGTGCCAGCAGCCTTGGGACAGGGAGAGGGAACACTGAAGCTTTCTTT. V and J are TRBV5-6 and TRBJ1-1, with TRBD1 matching 9 bases. Germline CDR1 and CDR2: SGHDT and YYEEEE. This CDR3 has 16 residues. J gave up 1 base and V 4 bases, and 8 bases lay outside the gene matches.